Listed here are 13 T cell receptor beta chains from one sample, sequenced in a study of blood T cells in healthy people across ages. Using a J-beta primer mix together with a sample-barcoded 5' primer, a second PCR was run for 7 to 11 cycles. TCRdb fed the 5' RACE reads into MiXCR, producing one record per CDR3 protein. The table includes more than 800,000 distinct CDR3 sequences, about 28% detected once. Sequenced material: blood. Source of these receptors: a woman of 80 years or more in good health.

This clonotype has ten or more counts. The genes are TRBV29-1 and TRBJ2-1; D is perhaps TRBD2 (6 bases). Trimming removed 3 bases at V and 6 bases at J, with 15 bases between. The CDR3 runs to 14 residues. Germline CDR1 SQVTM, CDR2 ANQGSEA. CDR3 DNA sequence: TGCAGCGTTGAGCGGTCCTGGAGGGGCAATGAGCAGTTCTTC. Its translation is CSVERSWRGNEQFF.

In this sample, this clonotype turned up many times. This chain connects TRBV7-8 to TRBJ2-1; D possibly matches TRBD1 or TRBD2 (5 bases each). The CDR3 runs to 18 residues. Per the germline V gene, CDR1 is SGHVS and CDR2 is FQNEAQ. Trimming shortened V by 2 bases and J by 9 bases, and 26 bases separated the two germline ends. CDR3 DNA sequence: TGTGCCAGCAGCTTACGGTTGAAGAGTGGGACCACAACCGGTGAGCAGTTCTTC. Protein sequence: CASSLRLKSGTTTGEQFF.

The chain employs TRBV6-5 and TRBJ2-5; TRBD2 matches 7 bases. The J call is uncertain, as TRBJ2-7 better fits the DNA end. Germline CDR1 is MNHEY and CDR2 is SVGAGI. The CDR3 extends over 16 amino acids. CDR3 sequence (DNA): TGTGCCAGCAGTCCCGGACTAGTGGGTAATACGTACGAGCAGTACTTC. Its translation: CASSPGLVGNTYEQYF.

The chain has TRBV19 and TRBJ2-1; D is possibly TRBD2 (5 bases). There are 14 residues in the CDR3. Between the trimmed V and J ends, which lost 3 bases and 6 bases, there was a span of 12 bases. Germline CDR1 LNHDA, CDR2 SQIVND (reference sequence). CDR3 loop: CASSMRVAGNEQFF. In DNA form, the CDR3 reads TGTGCCAGTAGTATGAGGGTAGCTGGCAATGAGCAGTTCTTC.

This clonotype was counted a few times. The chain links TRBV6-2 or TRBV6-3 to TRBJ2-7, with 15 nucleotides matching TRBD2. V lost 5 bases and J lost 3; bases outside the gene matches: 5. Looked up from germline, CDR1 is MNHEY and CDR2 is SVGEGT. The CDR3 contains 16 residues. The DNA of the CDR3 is TGTGCCAGCAGTGACCTGGGACTAGCGGGGGGCTACGAGCAGTACTTC. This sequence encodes CASSDLGLAGGYEQYF.

In DNA form, the CDR3 reads TGTGCCAGCAGTGAGGACAGGGGTGGGGCCAACGTCCTGACTTTC. Translating gives CASSEDRGGANVLTF. The rearrangement uses TRBV6-4 and TRBJ2-6, with 9 positions matching TRBD1. The V and J ends lost 3 bases and 3 bases, in that order; junction bases with no gene match: 0. CDR3 length: 15 amino acids. Germline loops: CDR1 MRHNA, CDR2 SNTAGT.

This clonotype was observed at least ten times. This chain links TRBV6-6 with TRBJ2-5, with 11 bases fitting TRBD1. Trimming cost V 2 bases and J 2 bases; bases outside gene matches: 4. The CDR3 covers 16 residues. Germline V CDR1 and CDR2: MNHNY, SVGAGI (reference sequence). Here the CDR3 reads CASSYPGTGGQETQYF. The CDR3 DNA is TGTGCCAGCAGTTACCCCGGGACAGGGGGACAAGAGACCCAGTACTTC.

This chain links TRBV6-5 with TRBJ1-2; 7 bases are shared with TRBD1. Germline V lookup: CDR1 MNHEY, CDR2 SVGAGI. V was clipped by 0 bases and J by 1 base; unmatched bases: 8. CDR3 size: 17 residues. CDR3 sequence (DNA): TGTGCCAGCAGTTACTCTGCGAGCAGGGGGATTAACTATGGCTACACCTTC. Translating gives CASSYSASRGINYGYTF.

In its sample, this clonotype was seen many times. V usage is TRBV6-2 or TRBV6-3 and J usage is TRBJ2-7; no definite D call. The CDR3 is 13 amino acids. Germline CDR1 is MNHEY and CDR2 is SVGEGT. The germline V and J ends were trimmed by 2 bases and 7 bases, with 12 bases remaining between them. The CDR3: CASSYGLRSEQYF. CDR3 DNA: TGTGCCAGCAGTTACGGGCTGAGAAGTGAGCAGTACTTC.

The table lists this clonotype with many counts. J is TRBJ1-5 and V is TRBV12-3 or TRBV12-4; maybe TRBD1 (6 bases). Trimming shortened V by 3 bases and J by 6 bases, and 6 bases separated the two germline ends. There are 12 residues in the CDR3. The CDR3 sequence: CASSFRGQPQHF. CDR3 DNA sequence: TGTGCCAGCAGTTTCAGGGGTCAGCCCCAGCATTTT.

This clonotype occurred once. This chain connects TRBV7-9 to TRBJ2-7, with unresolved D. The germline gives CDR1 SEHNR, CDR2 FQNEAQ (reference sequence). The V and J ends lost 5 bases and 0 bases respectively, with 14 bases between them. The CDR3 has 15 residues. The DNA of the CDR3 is TGTGCCAGCAGCGTACCCTTCGGCAGCTCCTACGAGCAGTACTTC. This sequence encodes CASSVPFGSSYEQYF.

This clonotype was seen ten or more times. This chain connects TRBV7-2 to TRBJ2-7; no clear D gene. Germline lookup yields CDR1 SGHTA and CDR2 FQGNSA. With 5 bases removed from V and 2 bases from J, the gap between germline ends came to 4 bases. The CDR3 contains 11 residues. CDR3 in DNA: TGTGCCAGCAGCCACACCTACGAGCAGTACTTC. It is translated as CASSHTYEQYF.

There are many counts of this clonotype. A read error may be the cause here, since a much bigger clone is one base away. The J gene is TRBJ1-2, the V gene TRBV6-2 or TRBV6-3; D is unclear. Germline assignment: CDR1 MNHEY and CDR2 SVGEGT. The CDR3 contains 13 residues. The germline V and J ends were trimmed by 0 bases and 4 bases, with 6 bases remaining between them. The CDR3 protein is CASSYSSRYGYTF. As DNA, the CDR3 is TGTGCCAGCAGTTACTCGAGTCGCTATGGCTACACCTTC.